The entry below gives a single T cell receptor (beta chain) sequence along with its context. This clone's antigen is unknown. One base away there is no much larger clone; base qualities are not given. The data are from a study of a mutant IDH1 vaccine in newly diagnosed glioma (dated by TCRdb to 2020 to 2023). Describing the broader study: Patients received eight vaccinations in weeks 1, 3, 5, 7, 11, 15, 19 and 23, corresponding to visits V03 through V10. Peripheral blood samples were drawn at six visits, namely V03 (baseline), V05, V07, V10, V12 and V13. Longitudinal TCRB deep sequencing was done for 25 to 30 treated patients, wherever samples were available for exploratory analyses. Vaccination began 4-6 weeks after radiotherapy alone, or alongside temozolomide cycles in the chemotherapy-containing groups. The roughly 33 treated patients were roughly 62% male and around 38% female, with a mean age of about 38 years. Prior to enrollment, patients had been given standard therapy consisting of radiotherapy alone, temozolomide alone, or radiochemotherapy with temozolomide, with the combination given to most patients. Study-level results and caveats: The authors stated that sample limitations prevented analyses of patient blood samples from being reproduced. No apparent relationship was observed between pseudoprogression and alterations in the top peripheral T cell clonotypes detected by TCRB sequencing. Immune responses induced by the vaccine were seen in more than 85% of patients across multiple MHC alleles. PBMC samples for TCRB deep sequencing were selected based on availability.

Library prep was done by the immunoSEQ multiplex PCR assay. The hsTCRB Kit was used according to the manufacturer's protocol to amplify rearranged TCR beta chain sequences. An Illumina MiSeq was used to sequence the TCRB libraries. Processing in the source paper ran as follows. The kit vendor's proprietary platform handled demultiplexing, trimming and gene mapping. The table comes from immuneACCESS by way of TCRdb, which keeps in-frame sequences with V and J called. Part of the clones is missing from these tables; in studies checked, under half for an unresolved V gene and the rest for unknown reasons. That table furnishes V, J and clone size, whereas the DNA furnished D and trimming. This sample gives about 50,000 clones in total; around 80% of them show up just once. Roughly 5% of the sample comes from the top ten. The CDR1 and CDR2 encoded by the germline V gene are MDHEN and SYDVKM. The CDR3 goes from the cysteine to the phenylalanine over 15 residues. Here the CDR3 DNA is all that survives: 45 bases in frame from base 1. Germline trimming amounts to 6 bases on V and 3 bases on J, with 9 as the count of junction bases outside the gene matches.

This sample's time point label indicates: week 5, during vaccination. Each vaccine dose was 300 ug of a 20-mer mutant IDH1 peptide in Montanide, given subcutaneously with topical imiquimod. All donors had newly diagnosed IDH1-mutant astrocytomas of WHO grade 3 or 4 that showed loss of nuclear ATRX. The samples were drawn from NOA16, a multicentre, single-arm, open-label phase I trial in Germany that tested a mutant IDH1 peptide vaccine in humans for the first time. Genomic DNA for TCRB sequencing was isolated from EDTA blood with the DNeasy Blood and Tissue Kit. The sequence is built from TRBV28 and TRBJ2-7; the junction holds 9 bases that match TRBD1. The clonotype was recovered from a middle-aged man with glioma. The material was PBMCs, obtained from a glioma patient whose treatment included an IDH1 peptide vaccine. CDR3 sequence: CASSFTWTGDYEQYF. The DNA sequence is TGTGCCAGCAGCTTCACCTGGACAGGGGACTACGAGCAGTACTTC.